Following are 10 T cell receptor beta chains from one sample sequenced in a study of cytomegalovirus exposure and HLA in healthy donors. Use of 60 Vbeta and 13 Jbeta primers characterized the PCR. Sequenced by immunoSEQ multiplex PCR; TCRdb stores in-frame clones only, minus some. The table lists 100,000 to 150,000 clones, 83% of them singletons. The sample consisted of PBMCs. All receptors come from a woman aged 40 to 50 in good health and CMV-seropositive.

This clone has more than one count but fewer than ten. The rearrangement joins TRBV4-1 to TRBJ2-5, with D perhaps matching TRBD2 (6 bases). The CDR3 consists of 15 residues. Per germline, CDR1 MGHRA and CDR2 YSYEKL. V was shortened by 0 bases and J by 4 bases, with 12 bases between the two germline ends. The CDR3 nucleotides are TGCGCCAGCAGCCAAGACGGTAGCGGAGGAGAGACCCAGTACTTC. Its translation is CASSQDGSGGETQYF.

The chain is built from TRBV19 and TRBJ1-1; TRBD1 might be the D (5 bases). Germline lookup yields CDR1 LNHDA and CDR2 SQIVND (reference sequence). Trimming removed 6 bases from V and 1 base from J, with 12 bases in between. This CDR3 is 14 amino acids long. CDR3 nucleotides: TGTGCCAGTAGCCCCGGACATACGAACACTGAAGCTTTCTTT. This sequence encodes CASSPGHTNTEAFF.

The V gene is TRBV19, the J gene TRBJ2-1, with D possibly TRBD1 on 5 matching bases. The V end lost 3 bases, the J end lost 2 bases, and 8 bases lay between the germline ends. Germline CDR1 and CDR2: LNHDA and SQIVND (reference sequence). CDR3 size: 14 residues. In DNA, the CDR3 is TGTGCCAGTAGTATTATAGGGGCCTACAATGAGCAGTTCTTC. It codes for CASSIIGAYNEQFF.

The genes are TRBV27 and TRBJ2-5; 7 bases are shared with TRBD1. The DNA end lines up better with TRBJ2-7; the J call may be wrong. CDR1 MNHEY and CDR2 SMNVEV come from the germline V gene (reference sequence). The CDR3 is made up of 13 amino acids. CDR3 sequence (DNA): TGTGCCAGCAGTGGGGACAGCTCCTACGAGCAGTACTTC. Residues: CASSGDSSYEQYF.

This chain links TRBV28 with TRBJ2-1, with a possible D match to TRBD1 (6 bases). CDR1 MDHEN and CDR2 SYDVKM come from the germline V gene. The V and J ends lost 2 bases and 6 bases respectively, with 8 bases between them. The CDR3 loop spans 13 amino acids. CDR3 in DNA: TGTGCCAGCAGTTTAGTCAGGGGCAATGAGCAGTTCTTC. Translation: CASSLVRGNEQFF.

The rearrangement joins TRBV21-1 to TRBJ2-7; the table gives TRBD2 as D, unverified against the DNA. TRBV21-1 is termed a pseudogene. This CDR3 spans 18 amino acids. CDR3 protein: CAGKDGGLAGKASYEQYF. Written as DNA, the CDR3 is TGTGCCGGAAAAGACGGGGGACTAGCGGGCAAAGCATCCTACGAGCAGTACTTC.

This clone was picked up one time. The CDR3 region has the DNA TGTGCCAGTAGTAAGGGAGTGGAGGGACGGCAATTCTACGAGCAGTACTTC. This codes for CASSKGVEGRQFYEQYF. The chain recombines TRBV19 with TRBJ2-7; possibly TRBD2 for D (6 bases). The CDR3 spans 17 residues. Germline loops: CDR1 LNHDA, CDR2 SQIVND (reference sequence). Trimming cost V 4 bases and J 3 bases, with 22 bases left between them.

CDR3 DNA sequence: TGTGCCAGCAGCGGGGGACAGGGGGACACTGAAGCTTTCTTT. It translates to CASSGGQGDTEAFF. The J gene is TRBJ1-1, the V gene TRBV9; the match to TRBD1 covers 11 bases. CDR3 length: 14 residues. In germline, CDR1 is SGDLS, CDR2 YYNGEE. The V segment lost 3 bases and the J segment 3 bases; nucleotides outside the gene matches: 1. The full variable domain, rest sourced from reference TRBV9 and TRBJ1-1, is DSGVTQTPKHLITATGQRVTLRCSPRSGDLSVYWYQQSLDQGLQFLIQYYNGEERAKGNILERFSAQQFPDLHSELNLSSLELGDSALYFCASSGGQGDTEAFFGQGTRLTVV.

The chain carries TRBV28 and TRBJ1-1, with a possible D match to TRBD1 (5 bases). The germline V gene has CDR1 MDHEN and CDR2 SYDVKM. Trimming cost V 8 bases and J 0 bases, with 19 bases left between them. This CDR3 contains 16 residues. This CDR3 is CASEEGVRGLNTEAFF. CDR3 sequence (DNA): TGTGCCAGCGAGGAGGGCGTAAGGGGTTTGAACACTGAAGCTTTCTTT.

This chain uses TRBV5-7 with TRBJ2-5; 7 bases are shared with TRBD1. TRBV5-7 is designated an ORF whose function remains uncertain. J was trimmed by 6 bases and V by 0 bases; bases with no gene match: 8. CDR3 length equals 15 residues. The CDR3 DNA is TGTGCCAGCAGCTTGGACCGACAGGGCAACAAGACCCAGTACTTC. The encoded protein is CASSLDRQGNKTQYF.